The T cell receptor (beta chain) described here comes from a study of blood T cell repertoires in COVID-19. Using immunoSEQ multiplex PCR, the repertoire was profiled, and TCRdb retains in-frame clones only, with some absent. The table includes 30,000 to 35,000 clones, 85% detected once. The CDR3 runs to 15 residues. Germline V gene lookup returns CDR1 SGHTA and CDR2 FQGTGA. With 1 base removed from V and 1 base from J, the gap between germline ends came to 10 bases. V gene TRBV7-3 combines with J gene TRBJ2-5; D may be TRBD1 (6 bases). This receptor was identified in a human donor with acute or convalescent COVID-19. The donor label of this sample is uncertain. The sequenced sample was peripheral blood. The CDR3 is CASSLMGQPQETQYF. The CDR3 region has the DNA TGTGCCAGCAGCTTAATGGGACAACCCCAAGAGACCCAGTACTTC. Full variable domain (rest looked up from reference TRBV7-3 and TRBJ2-5): GAGVSQTPSNKVTEKGKYVELRCDPISGHTALYWYRQSLGQGPEFLIYFQGTGAADDSGLPNDRFFAVRPEGSVSTLKIQRTERGDSAVYLCASSLMGQPQETQYFGPGTRLLVL.